These 9 T cell receptor beta chains came from one sample sequenced in a study of post-analysis software for immune sequencing data. Study outcomes and limitations: Comparison of patients with controls showed roughly five TRBV segments more frequent in patients, TRBV5-6, TRBV5-1 and TRBV20-1 among them.

Every TCR beta cDNA library bore unique molecular identifiers. Via MiXCR, TCRdb re-called the PCR reads, giving one row per CDR3 protein. The sample comprises about 540,000 distinct CDR3 sequences, less than 40% of which are singletons, and around 5.9% rests with the top ten. The antigens for these receptors are not known. Sequences were obtained from blood. Every receptor here comes from a girl aged 2-17 years with multiple sclerosis.

The V and J genes are TRBV12-3 or TRBV12-4 and TRBJ2-5; D perhaps matches TRBD2 (6 bases). The V end was cut by 5 bases, the J end by 0 bases, with 13 bases between. The CDR3 length is 15 residues. The CDR3 nucleotides are TGTGCCAGCAGTCCCGCGGGACGGAACCAAGAGACCCAGTACTTC. Translated, it gives CASSPAGRNQETQYF.

This clonotype was detected ten times or more. V usage is TRBV24-1 and J usage is TRBJ2-5; 8 bases are a match to TRBD1. The CDR3 consists of 12 residues. Germline V gene data show CDR1 as KGHDR and CDR2 as SFDVKD. The J segment lost 8 bases and the V segment lost 9 bases, leaving 7 bases of the junction unmatched. CDR3 sequence: CATAQGAGTQYF. The CDR3 DNA reads as TGTGCCACCGCTCAGGGGGCGGGAACCCAGTACTTC.

This clonotype was counted ten times or more. The J gene is TRBJ2-3, the V gene TRBV10-2; D not certain. The CDR3 contains 16 residues. Germline CDR1 is WSHSY and CDR2 is SAAADI. The V end lost 3 bases, the J end lost 2 bases, and 15 bases lay between the germline ends. The CDR3 nucleotides are TGCGCCAGCAGTGAAGGCCGGTGGAGACCCACAGATACGCAGTATTTT. The encoded protein is CASSEGRWRPTDTQYF.

CDR3: CASSFFPRSNGYTF. The CDR3 DNA reads TGTGCCAGCAGTTTCTTTCCCAGGTCAAATGGCTACACCTTC. This sequence joins TRBV12-3 or TRBV12-4 and TRBJ1-2; no clear D. Trimming removed 3 bases from V and 6 bases from J, with 14 bases in between. The CDR3 extends over 14 amino acids.

A word on this clonotype: A junction boundary mismatches the germline segment, possibly from a read error. V usage is TRBV3-1 and J usage is TRBJ2-4, with 7 bases aligning to TRBD2. CDR1 and CDR2 from the germline V gene are LGHDT and YNNKEL (reference sequence). The CDR3 is 17 amino acids. In nucleotides, the CDR3 is TGTGTCAGCAGCCTCCCGCTTGGACTAGGGCAGACGAATGAGCAGTACTTC. Encoded protein: CVSSLPLGLGQTNEQYF.

The sample holds a few counts of this clonotype. The chain employs TRBV29-1 and TRBJ1-4; D uncertain. Trimming stripped 0 bases from V and 3 bases from J, with 8 bases between. The CDR3 has 14 amino acids. Looked up from germline, CDR1 is SQVTM and CDR2 is ANQGSEA. This CDR3 is CSVEDDGPNEKLFF. The CDR3 bases are TGCAGCGTTGAAGACGACGGACCTAATGAAAAACTGTTTTTT. Full variable domain (outside the CDR3, taken from reference TRBV29-1 and TRBJ1-4): SAVISQKPSRDICQRGTSLTIQCQVDSQVTMMFWYRQQPGQSLTLIATANQGSEATYESGFVIDKFPISRPNLTFSTLTVSNMSPEDSSIYLCSVEDDGPNEKLFFGSGTQLSVL.

This clonotype was seen only a few times. CDR3 DNA sequence: TGTGCCAGCAGCCAAGATCTAAGGCAGGCTTACAATGAGCAGTTCTTC. Translating gives CASSQDLRQAYNEQFF. The chain uses TRBV3-1 and TRBJ2-1; D is unclear. V gave up 0 bases and J gave up 4 bases, with 13 bases separating them. This CDR3 is built from 16 residues. The germline V gene has CDR1 LGHDT and CDR2 YNNKEL (reference sequence).

This clonotype was observed a few times. The rearrangement links TRBV3-1 to TRBJ2-3; the match to TRBD1 covers 9 bases. Trimming removed 4 bases from V and 3 bases from J; junction bases left unmatched: 8. In germline, CDR1 is LGHDT, CDR2 YNNKEL (reference sequence). The CDR3 has 16 residues. CDR3 DNA: TGTGCCAGCAGCCGCAGGGGACAGGGATTAACAGATACGCAGTATTTT. Residues: CASSRRGQGLTDTQYF.

This clonotype appeared once. J is TRBJ2-3 and V is TRBV7-8; TRBD2 agrees at 12 bases. CDR1 and CDR2 (germline): SGHVS, FQNEAQ. The V and J ends lost 0 bases and 1 base, in that order; junction bases with no gene match: 5. The CDR3 has 18 residues. The CDR3 DNA is TGTGCCAGCAGCTTAGCTCTAGCGGGGGGGCCTGGCACAGATACGCAGTATTTT. This gives the protein CASSLALAGGPGTDTQYF.